The 8 T cell receptor beta chains presented below share a single source sample, sequenced in a study of blood T cell repertoires in COVID-19. Generated by immunoSEQ multiplex PCR, the TCRdb table keeps only in-frame clones and is missing some. The sample records 250,000 or so clones, roughly 87% being singletons. Sequenced: PBMCs or T cells enriched from blood (not recorded which). All receptors come from a woman between 25 and 40 years old with acute COVID-19.

This chain links TRBV15 with TRBJ2-1; D is unresolved. This CDR3 is built from 12 residues. Germline CDR1 and CDR2: LNHNV and YYDKDF (reference sequence). V was trimmed by 0 bases and J by 8 bases, leaving 5 bases between them. Written as DNA, the CDR3 is TGTGCCACCAGCAGAGATGCGGATGAGCAGTTCTTC. Translation: CATSRDADEQFF.

The CDR3 here is CASSISVSYEQYF. The CDR3 DNA is TGTGCCAGTAGTATCAGCGTCTCCTACGAGCAGTACTTC. The chain is built from TRBV19 and TRBJ2-7; D not resolved. CDR1 is LNHDA, CDR2 SQIVND, per germline (reference sequence). The V and J ends lost 3 bases and 0 bases respectively, with 6 bases between them. The length of the CDR3 is 13 residues.

This clone was seen a few times. This chain uses TRBV4-1 with TRBJ1-6, with TRBD1 matching over 9 bases. The CDR3 has 16 residues. Germline loops: CDR1 MGHRA, CDR2 YSYEKL. With 2 bases clipped from V and 7 bases from J, the junction kept 6 bases outside the gene matches. Written as DNA, the CDR3 is TGCGCCAGCAGCCAAACCGGGACAGGGTCAAATTCACCCCTCCACTTT. Protein product: CASSQTGTGSNSPLHF.

This clone appeared once. V gene TRBV9 combines with J gene TRBJ1-3, with D perhaps TRBD1 (6 bases). Germline loops: CDR1 SGDLS, CDR2 YYNGEE. There are 14 residues in the CDR3. V dropped 4 bases and J dropped 2 bases, with 10 bases sitting between them. CDR3 amino acids: CASSRDRTGNTIYF. The CDR3 DNA sequence: TGTGCCAGCAGCCGAGACAGGACTGGAAACACCATATATTTT.

The genes are TRBV7-9 and TRBJ1-6; possibly TRBD1 for D (6 bases). The germline gives CDR1 SEHNR, CDR2 FQNEAQ (reference sequence). The V and J ends lost 1 base and 10 bases respectively, with 14 bases between them. The CDR3 is 15 amino acids. The CDR3 sequence: CASSLGTELHSPLHF. Written as DNA, the CDR3 is TGTGCCAGCAGCTTAGGGACAGAACTTCACTCACCCCTCCACTTT. Drawing the rest from reference TRBV7-9 and TRBJ1-6, the complete variable domain is DTGVSQNPRHKITKRGQNVTFRCDPISEHNRLYWYRQTLGQGPEFLTYFQNEAQLEKSRLLSDRFSAERPKGSFSTLEIQRTEQGDSAMYLCASSLGTELHSPLHFGNGTRLTVT.

This clone was counted only a few times. V and J are TRBV27 and TRBJ1-1; D gene unclear. CDR1 is MNHEY, CDR2 SMNVEV, per germline (reference sequence). CDR3 length: 13 residues. V was cut by 2 bases and J by 5 bases, with 9 bases left in between. CDR3 region: CASSLPGRTEAFF. CDR3 bases: TGTGCCAGCAGTTTACCGGGAAGGACTGAAGCTTTCTTT.

This rearrangement joins TRBV19 to TRBJ1-3, with a possible D match to TRBD1 (5 bases). The ends were cut back, 3 bases at V and 0 bases at J, with 18 bases in the middle. This CDR3 comprises 18 residues. Germline V gene lookup returns CDR1 LNHDA and CDR2 SQIVND (reference sequence). The CDR3 is CASSIMGGLSSSGNTIYF. The CDR3 DNA sequence: TGTGCCAGTAGTATTATGGGGGGACTGTCGAGCTCTGGAAACACCATATATTTT. Supplemented by reference TRBV19 and TRBJ1-3, the full variable domain reads DGGITQSPKYLFRKEGQNVTLSCEQNLNHDAMYWYRQDPGQGLRLIYYSQIVNDFQKGDIAEGYSVSREKKESFPLTVTSAQKNPTAFYLCASSIMGGLSSSGNTIYFGEGSWLTVV.

This chain joins TRBV7-6 and TRBJ2-1; 9 positions agree with TRBD1. CDR3 length: 15 residues. Germline CDR1 is SGHVS and CDR2 is FNYEAQ. With V trimmed by 1 base and J by 6 bases, 4 bases remained unmatched. The CDR3: CASSLGTGASNEQFF. The CDR3 nucleotides are TGTGCCAGCAGCTTAGGGACAGGGGCTTCCAATGAGCAGTTCTTC.